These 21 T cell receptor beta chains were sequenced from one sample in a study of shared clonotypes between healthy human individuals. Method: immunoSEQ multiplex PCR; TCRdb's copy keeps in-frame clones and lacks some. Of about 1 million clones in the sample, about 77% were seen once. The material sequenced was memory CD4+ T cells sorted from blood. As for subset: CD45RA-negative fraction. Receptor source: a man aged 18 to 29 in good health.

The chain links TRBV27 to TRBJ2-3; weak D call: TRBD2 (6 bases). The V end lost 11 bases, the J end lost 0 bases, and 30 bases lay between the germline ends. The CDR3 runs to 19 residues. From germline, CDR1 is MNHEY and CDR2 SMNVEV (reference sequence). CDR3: CAEDPDYPSEVPSTDTQYF. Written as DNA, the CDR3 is TGTGCCGAAGATCCGGACTACCCCTCCGAGGTCCCTAGCACAGATACGCAGTATTTT.

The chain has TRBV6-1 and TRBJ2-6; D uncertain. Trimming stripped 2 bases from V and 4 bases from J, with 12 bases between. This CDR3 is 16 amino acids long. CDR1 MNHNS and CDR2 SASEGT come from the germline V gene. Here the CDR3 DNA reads TGTGCCAGCAGTGAATCTGGGGTGGGGGGGGCCAACGTCCTGACTTTC. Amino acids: CASSESGVGGANVLTF.

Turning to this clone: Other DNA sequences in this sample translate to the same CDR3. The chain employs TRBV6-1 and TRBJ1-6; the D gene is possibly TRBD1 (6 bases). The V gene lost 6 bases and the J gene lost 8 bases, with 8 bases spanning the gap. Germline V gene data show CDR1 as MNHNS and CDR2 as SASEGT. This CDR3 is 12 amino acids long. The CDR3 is CASRAGDSPLHF. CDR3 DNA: TGTGCCAGCAGAGCAGGGGATTCACCCCTCCACTTT.

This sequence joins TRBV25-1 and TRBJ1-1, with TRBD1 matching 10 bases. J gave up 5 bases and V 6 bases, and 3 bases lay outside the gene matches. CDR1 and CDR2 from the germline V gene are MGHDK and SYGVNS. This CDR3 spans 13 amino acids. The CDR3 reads CASSGQGETEAFF. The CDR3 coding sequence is TGTGCCAGCAGCGGACAGGGGGAAACTGAAGCTTTCTTT.

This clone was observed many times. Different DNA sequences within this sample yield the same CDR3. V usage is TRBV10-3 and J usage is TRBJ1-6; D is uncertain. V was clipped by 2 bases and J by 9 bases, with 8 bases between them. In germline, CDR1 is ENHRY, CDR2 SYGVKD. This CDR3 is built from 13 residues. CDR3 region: CAISEPQPSPLHF. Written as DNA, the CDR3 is TGTGCCATCAGTGAGCCACAGCCTTCACCCCTCCACTTT.

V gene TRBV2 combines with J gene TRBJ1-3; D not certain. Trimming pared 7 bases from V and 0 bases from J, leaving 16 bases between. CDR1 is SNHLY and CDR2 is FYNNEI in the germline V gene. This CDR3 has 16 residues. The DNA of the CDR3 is TGTGCCAGCAAAGCCTTGGGTGGAAGCTCTGGAAACACCATATATTTT. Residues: CASKALGGSSGNTIYF.

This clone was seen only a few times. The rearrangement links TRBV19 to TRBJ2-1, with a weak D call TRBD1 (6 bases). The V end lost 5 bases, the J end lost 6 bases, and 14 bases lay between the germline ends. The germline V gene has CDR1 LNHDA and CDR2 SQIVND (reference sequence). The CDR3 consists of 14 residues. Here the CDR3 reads CASSPATGVNEQFF. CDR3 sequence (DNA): TGTGCCAGTAGTCCCGCGACAGGCGTCAATGAGCAGTTCTTC.

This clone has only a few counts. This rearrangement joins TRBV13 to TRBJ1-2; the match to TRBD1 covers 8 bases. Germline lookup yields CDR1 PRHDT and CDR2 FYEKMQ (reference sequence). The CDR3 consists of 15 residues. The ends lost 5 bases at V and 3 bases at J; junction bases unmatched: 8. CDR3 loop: CASSLTGGDYYGYTF. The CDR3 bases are TGTGCCAGCAGCCTCACAGGGGGAGATTACTATGGCTACACCTTC.

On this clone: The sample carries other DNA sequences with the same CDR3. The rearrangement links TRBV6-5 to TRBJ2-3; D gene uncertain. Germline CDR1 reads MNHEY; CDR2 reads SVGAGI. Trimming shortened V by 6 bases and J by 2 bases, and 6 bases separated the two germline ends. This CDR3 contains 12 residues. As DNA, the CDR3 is TGTGCCAGCAGCCCTAACACAGATACGCAGTATTTT. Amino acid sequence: CASSPNTDTQYF.

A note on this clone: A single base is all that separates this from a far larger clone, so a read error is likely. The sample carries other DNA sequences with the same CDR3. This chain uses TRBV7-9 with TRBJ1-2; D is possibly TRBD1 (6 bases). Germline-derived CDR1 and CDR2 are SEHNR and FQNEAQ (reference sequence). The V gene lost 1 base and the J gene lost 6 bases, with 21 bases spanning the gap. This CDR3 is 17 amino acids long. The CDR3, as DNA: TGTGCCAGCAGCTTAGGAAGTTCCGGAGGGGGTACGCATGGCTACACCTTC. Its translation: CASSLGSSGGGTHGYTF.

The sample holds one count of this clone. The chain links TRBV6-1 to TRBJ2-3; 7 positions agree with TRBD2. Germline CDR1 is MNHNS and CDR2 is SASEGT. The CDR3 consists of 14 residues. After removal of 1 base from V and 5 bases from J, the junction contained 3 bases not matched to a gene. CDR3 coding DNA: TGTGCCAGCAGTGAAGGCGGGAGTAGAGATACGCAGTATTTT. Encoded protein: CASSEGGSRDTQYF.

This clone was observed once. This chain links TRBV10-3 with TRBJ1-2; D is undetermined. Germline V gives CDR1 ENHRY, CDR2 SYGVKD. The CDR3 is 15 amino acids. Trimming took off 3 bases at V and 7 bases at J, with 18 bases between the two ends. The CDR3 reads CAISDPTLEASGYTF. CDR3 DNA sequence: TGTGCCATCAGTGACCCGACCCTTGAGGCGAGTGGCTACACCTTC.

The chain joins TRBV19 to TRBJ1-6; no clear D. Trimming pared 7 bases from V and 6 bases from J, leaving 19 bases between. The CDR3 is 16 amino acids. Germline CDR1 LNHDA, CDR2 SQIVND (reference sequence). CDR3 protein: CASTPRRTASNSPLHF. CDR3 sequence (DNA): TGTGCCAGTACCCCCCGACGGACGGCGAGTAATTCACCCCTCCACTTT. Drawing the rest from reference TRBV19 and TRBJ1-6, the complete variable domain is DGGITQSPKYLFRKEGQNVTLSCEQNLNHDAMYWYRQDPGQGLRLIYYSQIVNDFQKGDIAEGYSVSREKKESFPLTVTSAQKNPTAFYLCASTPRRTASNSPLHFGNGTRLTVT.

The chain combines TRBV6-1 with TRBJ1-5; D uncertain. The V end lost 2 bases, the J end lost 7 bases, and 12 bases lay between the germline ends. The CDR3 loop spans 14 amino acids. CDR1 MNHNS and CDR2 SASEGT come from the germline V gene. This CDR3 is CASSEQRGRQPQHF. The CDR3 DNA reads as TGTGCCAGCAGTGAACAGAGAGGGCGGCAGCCCCAGCATTTT.

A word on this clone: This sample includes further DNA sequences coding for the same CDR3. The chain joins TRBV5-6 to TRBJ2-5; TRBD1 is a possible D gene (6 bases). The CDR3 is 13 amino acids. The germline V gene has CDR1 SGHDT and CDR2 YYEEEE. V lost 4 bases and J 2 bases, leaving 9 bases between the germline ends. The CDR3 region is CASSLGQQETQYF. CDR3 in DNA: TGTGCCAGCAGCCTCGGACAGCAAGAGACCCAGTACTTC.

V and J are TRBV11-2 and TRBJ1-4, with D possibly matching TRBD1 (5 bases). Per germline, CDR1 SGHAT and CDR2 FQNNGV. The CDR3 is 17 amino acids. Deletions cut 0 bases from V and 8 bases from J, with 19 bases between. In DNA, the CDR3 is TGTGCCAGCAGCTTAGATTTTTGGGGGATGTTTGGCGAAAAACTGTTTTTT. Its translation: CASSLDFWGMFGEKLFF.

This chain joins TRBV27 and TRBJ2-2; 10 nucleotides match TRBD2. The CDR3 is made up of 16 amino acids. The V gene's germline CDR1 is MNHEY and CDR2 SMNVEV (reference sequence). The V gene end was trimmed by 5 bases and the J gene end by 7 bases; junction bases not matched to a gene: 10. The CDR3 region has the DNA TGTGCCAGCAGTGCCCAACTAGCGGGATGGGGCGGGGAGCTGTTTTTT. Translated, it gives CASSAQLAGWGGELFF.

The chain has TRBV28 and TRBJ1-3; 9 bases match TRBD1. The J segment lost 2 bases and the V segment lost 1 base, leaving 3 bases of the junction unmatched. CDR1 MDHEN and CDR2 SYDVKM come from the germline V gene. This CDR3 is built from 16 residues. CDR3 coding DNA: TGTGCCAGCAGTTTATACAGGGGGCTTCCTGGAAACACCATATATTTT. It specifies CASSLYRGLPGNTIYF.

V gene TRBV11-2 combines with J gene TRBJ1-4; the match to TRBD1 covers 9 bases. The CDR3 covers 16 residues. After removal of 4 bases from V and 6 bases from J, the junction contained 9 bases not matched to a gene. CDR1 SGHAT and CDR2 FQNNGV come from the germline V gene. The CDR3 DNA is TGTGCCAGCAGCTCCCTGGGGACAGGGAACGATGAAAAACTGTTTTTT. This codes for CASSSLGTGNDEKLFF.

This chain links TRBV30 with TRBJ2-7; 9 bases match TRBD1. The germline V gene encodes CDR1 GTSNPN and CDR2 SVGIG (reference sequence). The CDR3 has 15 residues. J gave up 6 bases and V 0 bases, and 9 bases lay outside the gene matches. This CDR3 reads CAWSVQGQGRGEQYF. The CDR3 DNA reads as TGTGCCTGGAGTGTCCAGGGACAGGGAAGAGGCGAGCAGTACTTC. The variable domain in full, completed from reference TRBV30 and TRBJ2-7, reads SQTIHQWPATLVQPVGSPLSLECTVEGTSNPNLYWYRQAAGRGLQLLFYSVGIGQISSEVPQNLSASRPQDRQFILSSKKLLLSDSGFYLCAWSVQGQGRGEQYFGPGTRLTVT.

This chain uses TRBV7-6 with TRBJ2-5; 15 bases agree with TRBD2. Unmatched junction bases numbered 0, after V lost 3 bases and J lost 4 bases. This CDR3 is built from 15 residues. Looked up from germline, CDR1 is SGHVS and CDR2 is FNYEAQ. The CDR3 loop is CASSLGLAGGETQYF. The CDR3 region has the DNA TGTGCCAGCAGCTTGGGACTAGCGGGAGGAGAGACCCAGTACTTC.